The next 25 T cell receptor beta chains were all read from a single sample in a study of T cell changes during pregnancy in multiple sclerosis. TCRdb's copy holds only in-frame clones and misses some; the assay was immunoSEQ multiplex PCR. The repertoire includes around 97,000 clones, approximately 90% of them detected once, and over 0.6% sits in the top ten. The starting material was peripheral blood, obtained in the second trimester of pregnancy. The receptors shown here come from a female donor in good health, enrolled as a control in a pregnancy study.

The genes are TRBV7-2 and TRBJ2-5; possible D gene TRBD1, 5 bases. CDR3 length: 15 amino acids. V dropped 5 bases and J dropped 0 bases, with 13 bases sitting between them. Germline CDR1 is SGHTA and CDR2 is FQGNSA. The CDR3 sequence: CASSQGRTYQETQYF. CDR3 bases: TGTGCCAGCAGCCAAGGACGGACATACCAAGAGACCCAGTACTTC.

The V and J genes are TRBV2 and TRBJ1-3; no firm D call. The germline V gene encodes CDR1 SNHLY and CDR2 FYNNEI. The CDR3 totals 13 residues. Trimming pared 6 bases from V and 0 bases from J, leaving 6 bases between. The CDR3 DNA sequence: TGTGCCAGCAGGGCAAACTCTGGAAACACCATATATTTT. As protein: CASRANSGNTIYF.

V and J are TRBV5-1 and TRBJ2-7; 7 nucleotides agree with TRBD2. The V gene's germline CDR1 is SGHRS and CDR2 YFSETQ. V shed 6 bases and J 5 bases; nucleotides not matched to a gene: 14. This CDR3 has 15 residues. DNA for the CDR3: TGCGCCAGCACCCCCCTTTCGGGACTAATCCACGAGCAGTACTTC. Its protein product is CASTPLSGLIHEQYF.

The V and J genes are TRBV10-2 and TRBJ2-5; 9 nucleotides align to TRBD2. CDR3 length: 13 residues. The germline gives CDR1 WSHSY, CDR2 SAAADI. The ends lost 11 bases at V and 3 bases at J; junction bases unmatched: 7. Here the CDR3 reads CASQRGVEETQYF. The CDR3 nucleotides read TGCGCCTCCCAGCGGGGGGTAGAAGAGACCCAGTACTTC.

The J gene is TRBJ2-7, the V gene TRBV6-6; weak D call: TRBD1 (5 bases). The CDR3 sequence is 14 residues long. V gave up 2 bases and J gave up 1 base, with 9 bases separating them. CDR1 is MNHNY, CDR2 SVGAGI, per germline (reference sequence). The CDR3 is CASSYSRESYEQYF. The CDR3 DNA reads TGTGCCAGCAGTTACAGCAGGGAATCCTACGAGCAGTACTTC.

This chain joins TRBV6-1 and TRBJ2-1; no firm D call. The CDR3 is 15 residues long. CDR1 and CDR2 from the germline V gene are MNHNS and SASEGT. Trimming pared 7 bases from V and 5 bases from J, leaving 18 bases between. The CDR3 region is CASNGASSLDNEQFF. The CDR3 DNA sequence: TGTGCCAGCAATGGAGCGAGTAGTTTGGACAATGAGCAGTTCTTC.

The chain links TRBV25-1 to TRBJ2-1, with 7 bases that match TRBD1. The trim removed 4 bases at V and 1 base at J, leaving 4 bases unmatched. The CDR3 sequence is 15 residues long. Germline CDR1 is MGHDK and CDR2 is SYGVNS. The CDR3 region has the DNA TGTGCCAGCAGTGGTCACAGGGGATCCTACAATGAGCAGTTCTTC. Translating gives CASSGHRGSYNEQFF.

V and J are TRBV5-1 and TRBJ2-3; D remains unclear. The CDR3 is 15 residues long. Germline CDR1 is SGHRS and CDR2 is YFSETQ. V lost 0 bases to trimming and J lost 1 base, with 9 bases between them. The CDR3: CASSLDLTGTDTQYF. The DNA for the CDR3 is TGCGCCAGCAGCTTGGACCTAACGGGCACAGATACGCAGTATTTT. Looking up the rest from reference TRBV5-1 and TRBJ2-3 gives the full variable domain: KAGVTQTPRYLIKTRGQQVTLSCSPISGHRSVSWYQQTPGQGLQFLFEYFSETQRNKGNFPGRFSGRQFSNSRSEMNVSTLELGDSALYLCASSLDLTGTDTQYFGPGTRLTVL.

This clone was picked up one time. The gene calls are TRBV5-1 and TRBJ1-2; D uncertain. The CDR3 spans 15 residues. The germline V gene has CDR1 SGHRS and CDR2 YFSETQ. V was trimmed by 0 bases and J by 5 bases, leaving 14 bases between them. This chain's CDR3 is CASSLDLTGSYGYTF. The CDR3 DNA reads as TGCGCCAGCAGCTTGGATCTGACGGGGAGTTATGGCTACACCTTC.

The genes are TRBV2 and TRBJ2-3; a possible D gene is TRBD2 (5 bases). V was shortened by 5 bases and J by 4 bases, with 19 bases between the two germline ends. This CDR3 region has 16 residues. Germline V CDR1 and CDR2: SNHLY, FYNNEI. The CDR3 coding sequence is TGTGCCAGCAGTTCTTCCTCAAGGAGGTTACCAGATACGCAGTATTTT. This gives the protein CASSSSSRRLPDTQYF.

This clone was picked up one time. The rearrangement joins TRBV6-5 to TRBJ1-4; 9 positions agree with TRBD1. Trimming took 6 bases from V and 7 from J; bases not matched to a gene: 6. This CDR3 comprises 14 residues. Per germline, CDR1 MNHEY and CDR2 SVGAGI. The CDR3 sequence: CASRTGGASEKLFF. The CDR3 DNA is TGTGCCAGCAGAACAGGGGGCGCGAGTGAAAAACTGTTTTTT.

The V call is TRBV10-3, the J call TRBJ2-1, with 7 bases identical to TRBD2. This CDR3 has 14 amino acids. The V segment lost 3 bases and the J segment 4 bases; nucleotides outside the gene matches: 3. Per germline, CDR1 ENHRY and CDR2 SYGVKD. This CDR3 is CAISDGDYYNEQFF. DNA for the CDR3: TGTGCCATCAGTGATGGGGACTATTACAATGAGCAGTTCTTC.

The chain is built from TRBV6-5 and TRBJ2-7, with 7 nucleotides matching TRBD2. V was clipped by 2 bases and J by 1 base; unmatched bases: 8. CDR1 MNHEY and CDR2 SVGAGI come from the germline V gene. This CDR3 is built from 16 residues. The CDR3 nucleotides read TGTGCCAGCAGTTACCTTAGGAGCGGGGTTTCCTACGAGCAGTACTTC. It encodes CASSYLRSGVSYEQYF.

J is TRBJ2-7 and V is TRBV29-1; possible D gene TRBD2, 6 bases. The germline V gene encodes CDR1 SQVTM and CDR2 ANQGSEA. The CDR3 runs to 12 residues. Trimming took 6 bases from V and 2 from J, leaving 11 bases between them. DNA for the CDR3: TGCAGCGTGGGACTGGGACCCTACGAGCAGTACTTC. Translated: CSVGLGPYEQYF.

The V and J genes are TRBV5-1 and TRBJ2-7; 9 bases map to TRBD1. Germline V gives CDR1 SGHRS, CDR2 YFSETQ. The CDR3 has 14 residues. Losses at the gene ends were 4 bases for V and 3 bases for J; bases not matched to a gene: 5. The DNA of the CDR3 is TGCGCCAGCAGCCGGGGACAGGGTGGCTACGAGCAGTACTTC. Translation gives CASSRGQGGYEQYF. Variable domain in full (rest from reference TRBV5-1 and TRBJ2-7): KAGVTQTPRYLIKTRGQQVTLSCSPISGHRSVSWYQQTPGQGLQFLFEYFSETQRNKGNFPGRFSGRQFSNSRSEMNVSTLELGDSALYLCASSRGQGGYEQYFGPGTRLTVT.

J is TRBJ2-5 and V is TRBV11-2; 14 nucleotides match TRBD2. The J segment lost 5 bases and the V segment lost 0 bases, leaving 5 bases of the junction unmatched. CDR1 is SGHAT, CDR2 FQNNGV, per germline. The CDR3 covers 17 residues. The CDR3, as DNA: TGTGCCAGCAGCTTAGATCAGAGGACTAGCGGGAGGGAGACCCAGTACTTC. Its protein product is CASSLDQRTSGRETQYF.

CDR3 sequence (DNA): TGTGCCAGCAGCCCCCGGACAGGACACTCTGGAAACACCATATATTTT. Protein: CASSPRTGHSGNTIYF. This chain uses TRBV21-1 with TRBJ1-3; the table gives TRBD1 as D, unverified against the DNA. TRBV21-1 is listed as a pseudogene. The length of the CDR3 is 16 residues.

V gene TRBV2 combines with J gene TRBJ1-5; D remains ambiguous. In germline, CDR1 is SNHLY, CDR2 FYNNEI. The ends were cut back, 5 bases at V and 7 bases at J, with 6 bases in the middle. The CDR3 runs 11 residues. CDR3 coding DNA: TGTGCCAGCAGTAACGAGCAGCCCCAGCATTTT. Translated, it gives CASSNEQPQHF.

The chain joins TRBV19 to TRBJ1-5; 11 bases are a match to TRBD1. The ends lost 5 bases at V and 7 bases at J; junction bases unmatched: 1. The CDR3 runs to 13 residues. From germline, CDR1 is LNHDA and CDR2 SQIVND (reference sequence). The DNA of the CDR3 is TGTGCCAGTAGTGGGACAGGGGGACAGCCCCAGCATTTT. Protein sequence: CASSGTGGQPQHF.

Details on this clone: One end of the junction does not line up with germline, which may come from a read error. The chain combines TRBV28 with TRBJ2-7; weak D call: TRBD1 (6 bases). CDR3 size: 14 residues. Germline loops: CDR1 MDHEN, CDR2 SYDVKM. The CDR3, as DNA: TGTGCCAGCAGTTTATCCCCTAGACGAGGGGGATCCTCCTTC. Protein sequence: CASSLSPRRGGSSF.

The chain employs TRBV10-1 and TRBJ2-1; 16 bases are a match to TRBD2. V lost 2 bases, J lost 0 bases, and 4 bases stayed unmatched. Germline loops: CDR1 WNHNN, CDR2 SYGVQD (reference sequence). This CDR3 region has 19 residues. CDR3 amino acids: CASSEGGTSGRDSYNEQFF. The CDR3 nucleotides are TGCGCCAGCAGTGAGGGGGGGACTAGCGGGAGGGACTCCTACAATGAGCAGTTCTTC.

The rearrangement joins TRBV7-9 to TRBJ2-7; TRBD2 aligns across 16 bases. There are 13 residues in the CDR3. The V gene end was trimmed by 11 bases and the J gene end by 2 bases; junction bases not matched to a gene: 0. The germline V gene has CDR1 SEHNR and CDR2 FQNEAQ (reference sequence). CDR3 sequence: CAGTSGGAYEQYF. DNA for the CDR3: TGTGCCGGGACTAGCGGGGGGGCCTACGAGCAGTACTTC.

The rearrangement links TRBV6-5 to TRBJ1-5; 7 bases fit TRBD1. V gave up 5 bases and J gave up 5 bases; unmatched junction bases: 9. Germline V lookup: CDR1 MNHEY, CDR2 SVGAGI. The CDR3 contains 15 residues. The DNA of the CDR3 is TGTGCCAGCAGTACTCTACAGGGGAAGGATCAGCCCCAGCATTTT. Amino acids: CASSTLQGKDQPQHF.

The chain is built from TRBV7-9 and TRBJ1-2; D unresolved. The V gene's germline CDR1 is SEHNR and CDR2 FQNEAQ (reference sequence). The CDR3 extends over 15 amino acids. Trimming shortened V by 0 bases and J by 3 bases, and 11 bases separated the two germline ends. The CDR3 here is CASSLAEGFYYGYTF. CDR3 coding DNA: TGTGCCAGCAGCTTAGCAGAGGGTTTTTACTATGGCTACACCTTC.

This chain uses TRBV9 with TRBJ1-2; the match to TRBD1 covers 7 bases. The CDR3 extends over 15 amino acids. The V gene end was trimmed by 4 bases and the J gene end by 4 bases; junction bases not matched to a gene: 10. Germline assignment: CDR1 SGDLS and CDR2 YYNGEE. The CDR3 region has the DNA TGTGCCAGCAGCCCACAAGTCAGGGGGATCTATGGCTACACCTTC. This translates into CASSPQVRGIYGYTF. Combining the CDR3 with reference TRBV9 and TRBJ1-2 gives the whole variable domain DSGVTQTPKHLITATGQRVTLRCSPRSGDLSVYWYQQSLDQGLQFLIQYYNGEERAKGNILERFSAQQFPDLHSELNLSSLELGDSALYFCASSPQVRGIYGYTFGSGTRLTVV.